A selection of T cell receptor beta chains follows, all from one sample in a study of T-cell reconstitution after alpha-beta-depleted transplantation in children. TCRdb redid the calling of the PCR reads with MiXCR, one entry per CDR3 protein. The sample shows about a million distinct CDR3 sequences, 25% to 30% of them seen only once. The material was PBMCs, mostly from graft donor cells, obtained 360 days after TCRalphabeta/CD19-depleted stem cell transplant. The receptor source for this set is a boy in the first two years of life who had a stem cell transplant for SCID, so the T cells may come from the graft donor. Each CDR3 is given with its conserved first and last residue. D genes are given only for firm matches. Size tells how often a clone was seen (once, few, many) or the class of an expanded clone, and some rows leave it out.

clone_size	v_call	j_call	d_call	cdr3_nt	cdr3_aa
few	TRBV9	TRBJ2-1	TRBD2	TGTGCCAGCAGCCGACGGGGGGCCTACAATGAGCAGTTCTTC	CASSRRGAYNEQFF
.	TRBV6-2/TRBV6-3	TRBJ2-3	TRBD2	TGTGCCAGCAGTTACAACGAGGGGACTAGCGGTACTAGCACAGATACGCAGTATTTT	CASSYNEGTSGTSTDTQYF
.	TRBV14	TRBJ2-7	.	TGTGCCAGCAGCCAAGAAGAAATTGCGATAGCGGATCGCTACGAGCAGTACTTC	CASSQEEIAIADRYEQYF
.	TRBV5-1	TRBJ2-7	TRBD1	TGCGCCAGCAGCATAGGACAGGGTTACTACGAGCAGTACTTC	CASSIGQGYYEQYF
.	TRBV20-1	TRBJ2-1	.	TGCAGTGCGTTGAGACGCTCCTACAATGAGCAGTTCTTC	CSALRRSYNEQFF
.	TRBV20-1	TRBJ2-1	.	TGCAGTGCAAAGGCCGGGACAAGCATTTACAATGAGCAGTTCTTC	CSAKAGTSIYNEQFF
.	TRBV27	TRBJ2-2	.	TGTGCCAGCAGTTTAAGGGGAAAAACCGGGGAGCTGTTTTTT	CASSLRGKTGELFF
.	TRBV20-1	TRBJ1-2	.	TGCAGTGCTAGAGACGGCAGGGAGAACTATGGCTACACCTTC	CSARDGRENYGYTF
.	TRBV25-1	TRBJ2-1	.	TGTGCCAGCAGTGATCTAGAGTCCTACAATGAGCAGTTCTTC	CASSDLESYNEQFF
few	TRBV5-1	TRBJ2-7	TRBD2	TGCGCCAGCAGCTTGGAAAGGGAGGGTTCCTACGAGCAGTACTTC	CASSLEREGSYEQYF
.	TRBV27	TRBJ2-5	.	TGTGCCAGCAGTTTATTGGCGACTAAAGAGACCCAGTACTTC	CASSLLATKETQYF
.	TRBV7-9	TRBJ1-2	TRBD1	TGTGCCAGCAGCTTACCGGGACAGAGTAACTATGGCTACACCTTC	CASSLPGQSNYGYTF
few	TRBV24-1	TRBJ2-1	.	TGTGCCACCAGTGGCCGCCCCTACTTTGCGGGCAATGAGCAGTTCTTC	CATSGRPYFAGNEQFF
.	TRBV5-1	TRBJ2-7	TRBD1	TGCGCCAGCAACCAAAAGGGGACAGGGGGCTCCTACGAGCAGTACTTC	CASNQKGTGGSYEQYF
few	TRBV3-1	TRBJ2-2	.	TGTGCCAGCAGCCAGAAGTTAAAAACCGGGGAGCTGTTTTTT	CASSQKLKTGELFF
few	TRBV10-1	TRBJ2-7	.	TGCGCCAGCCAAACCCGGGCTCCTAAGACCTACGAGCAGTACTTC	CASQTRAPKTYEQYF
.	TRBV5-1	TRBJ2-1	TRBD1	TGCGCCAGCAGCCAGACAGGGGATCATGAGCAGTTCTTC	CASSQTGDHEQFF
few	TRBV7-8	TRBJ2-3	.	TGTGCCAGCAGCCGCGTTACGGGGACCACAGATACGCAGTATTTT	CASSRVTGTTDTQYF
.	TRBV7-2	TRBJ2-7	TRBD2	TGTGCCAGCAGCTTAGCGGGGAGACTAGCGGTAAGCGAGCAGTACTTC	CASSLAGRLAVSEQYF
few	TRBV6-4	TRBJ2-3	.	TGTGCCAGCAGGAACACAGGGTTGGATACGCAGTATTTT	CASRNTGLDTQYF
few	TRBV5-1	TRBJ2-7	TRBD1	TGCGCCAGCACCCGCTCGGGACAGGGGATCTACGAGCAGTACTTC	CASTRSGQGIYEQYF
few	TRBV9	TRBJ1-6	.	TGTGCCAGCAGCGCCCCTACAGGGTTTGATTCACCCCTCCACTTT	CASSAPTGFDSPLHF
.	TRBV20-1	TRBJ2-1	TRBD1	TGCAGTGCTAGCGACAGGGACCATGAGCAGTTCTTC	CSASDRDHEQFF
.	TRBV4-3	TRBJ1-1	TRBD1	TGCGCCAGCAGCCAAGATCGGACAGGGAAGAGGAACACTGAAGCTTTCTTT	CASSQDRTGKRNTEAFF
few	TRBV15	TRBJ2-5	TRBD1	TGTGCCACCAGGAGGACAGGGTCGAATCGGCCCACCCAAGAGACCCAGTACTTC	CATRRTGSNRPTQETQYF
.	TRBV5-5	TRBJ2-1	TRBD2	TGTGCCAGCACCCTGGCCGGGCGGGGGGGAAAATACAATGAGCAGTTCTTC	CASTLAGRGGKYNEQFF
.	TRBV20-1	TRBJ1-5	.	TGCAGTGCTAGGGAGGTCGGGGTAGCTCAGCCCCAGCATTTT	CSAREVGVAQPQHF
.	TRBV12-3/TRBV12-4	TRBJ2-1	.	TGTGCCAGCAGTTTGTACTTCAATGAGCAGTTCTTC	CASSLYFNEQFF
few	TRBV6-1	TRBJ1-5	.	TGTGCCAGCAGTGAAGCGCCCGGCAGACATCAGCCCCAGCATTTT	CASSEAPGRHQPQHF
few	TRBV18	TRBJ1-4	.	TGCGCCAGCAGCCCCCTAGGAGAAAAACTGTTTTTT	CASSPLGEKLFF
few	TRBV15	TRBJ1-5	.	TGTGCCACCAGCAGAGAGGGGTCCCATCAGCCCCAGCATTTT	CATSREGSHQPQHF
many	TRBV12-3/TRBV12-4	TRBJ2-7	TRBD1	TGTGCCAGCAGTTTCGGACAGGCCTACGAGCAGTACTTC	CASSFGQAYEQYF
few	TRBV4-1	TRBJ2-1	TRBD2	TGCGCCAGCAGCCAAGACCGACTAGCGGGGGGGCGCGAGCAGTTCTTC	CASSQDRLAGGREQFF
few	TRBV12-3/TRBV12-4	TRBJ2-7	TRBD2	TGTGCCAGCAGTTCCCGGCGGGGGGCTTCCTACGAGCAGTACTTC	CASSSRRGASYEQYF
.	TRBV6-5	TRBJ1-2	TRBD1	TGTGCCAGCAGCTTAAACCCGACAGGGCTGGGGTACTATGGCTACACCTTC	CASSLNPTGLGYYGYTF
.	TRBV28	TRBJ1-1	TRBD1	TGTGCCAGCCGAGACAGGGACTACACTGAAGCTTTCTTT	CASRDRDYTEAFF
few	TRBV2	TRBJ2-5	.	TGTGCCAGCAGGAGGGACGGCAGAGTCTTCCAAGAGACCCAGTACTTC	CASRRDGRVFQETQYF
.	TRBV15	TRBJ1-6	.	TGTGCCACCAGCAGATACCGGGGACATGGAAAAGGGTCCTATAATTCACCCCTCCACTTT	CATSRYRGHGKGSYNSPLHF
many	TRBV6-2/TRBV6-3	TRBJ1-5	.	TGTGCCAGCAGACCGGGACCGATGAATCAGCCCCAGCATTTT	CASRPGPMNQPQHF
.	TRBV18	TRBJ2-1	.	TGTGCCAGCTCACGCGGGACGGACGGTTACAATGAGCAGTTCTTC	CASSRGTDGYNEQFF
few	TRBV6-1	TRBJ2-5	.	TGTGCCAGCAGTACAGGGCTAGGATCCCAAGAGACCCAGTACTTC	CASSTGLGSQETQYF
.	TRBV10-2	TRBJ1-2	.	TGCGCCAGCAGTGATGCAGGGGTGGAAGGCTACACCTTC	CASSDAGVEGYTF
few	TRBV4-3	TRBJ2-3	.	TGCGCCAGCAGCCAAGGTACCGGATCTAGCACAGATACGCAGTATTTT	CASSQGTGSSTDTQYF
.	TRBV4-1	TRBJ1-1	.	TGCGCCAGCAGCCAAGATATAGTGGGGGGGCTGAACACTGAAGCTTTCTTT	CASSQDIVGGLNTEAFF
.	TRBV5-1	TRBJ2-6	.	TGCGCCAGCAGGGATAGCTCTGGGGCCAACGTCCTGACTTTC	CASRDSSGANVLTF
.	TRBV4-1	TRBJ2-1	TRBD2	TGCGCCAGCAGCCAAGAGGGGGGACTAATAAATGAGCAGTTCTTC	CASSQEGGLINEQFF
.	TRBV6-5	TRBJ2-3	TRBD1	TGTGCCAGCAGTTCGGCAGGACAGGTAGTGGGTACGCAGTATTTT	CASSSAGQVVGTQYF
once	TRBV9	TRBJ2-3	TRBD2	TGTGCCAGCAGCGCTAGGCTCAGGACTAGCGGGGGCACAGATACGCAGTATTTT	CASSARLRTSGGTDTQYF
.	TRBV4-2	TRBJ1-5	.	TGTGCCAGCAGCCAAGCCAGACGGGACCGCCAGCATTTT	CASSQARRDRQHF
.	TRBV5-1	TRBJ1-1	.	TGCGCCAGCAGCTTGACTTCGGGGGGTATGAACACTGAAGCTTTCTTT	CASSLTSGGMNTEAFF
.	TRBV2	TRBJ2-5	.	TGTGCCAGCAGTGAAGGAGTAGGGGCAGAGACCCAGTACTTC	CASSEGVGAETQYF